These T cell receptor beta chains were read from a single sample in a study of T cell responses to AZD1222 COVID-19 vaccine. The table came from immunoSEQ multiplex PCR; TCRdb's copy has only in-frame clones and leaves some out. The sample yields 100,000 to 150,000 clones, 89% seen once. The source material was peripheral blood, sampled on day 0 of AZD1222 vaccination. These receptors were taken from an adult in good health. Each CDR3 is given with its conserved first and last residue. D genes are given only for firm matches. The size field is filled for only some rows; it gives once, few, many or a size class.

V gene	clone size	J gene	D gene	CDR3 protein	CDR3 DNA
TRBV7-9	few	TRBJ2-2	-	CASRKGTGELFF	TGTGCCAGCAGAAAGGGGACCGGGGAGCTGTTTTTT
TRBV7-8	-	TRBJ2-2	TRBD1	CASSRQGGTGELFF	TGTGCCAGCAGTCGACAGGGGGGTACCGGGGAGCTGTTTTTT
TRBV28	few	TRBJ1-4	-	CASSLRQKLFF	TGTGCCAGCAGTTTACGACAAAAACTGTTTTTT
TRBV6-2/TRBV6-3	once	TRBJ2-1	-	CASSYHPNEQFF	TGTGCCAGCAGTTATCACCCCAATGAGCAGTTCTTC
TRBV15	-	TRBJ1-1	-	CATSREGRKGTEAFF	TGTGCCACCAGCAGAGAAGGGCGGAAAGGCACTGAAGCTTTCTTT
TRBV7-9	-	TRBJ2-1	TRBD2	CASTPSGSYNEQFF	TGTGCCAGCACCCCTAGCGGGAGCTACAATGAGCAGTTCTTC
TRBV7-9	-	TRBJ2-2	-	CASTLAGNPGELFF	TGTGCCAGCACGTTGGCAGGGAATCCCGGGGAGCTGTTTTTT
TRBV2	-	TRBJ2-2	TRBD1	CASSGDRGDTGELFF	TGTGCCAGCAGTGGGGACAGGGGAGACACCGGGGAGCTGTTTTTT
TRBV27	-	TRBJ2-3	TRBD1	CASSSTGGGDTQYF	TGTGCCAGCAGTTCGACAGGGGGTGGCGATACGCAGTATTTT
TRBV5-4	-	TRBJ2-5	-	CASSPRSQETQYF	TGTGCCAGCAGCCCCCGGAGCCAAGAGACCCAGTACTTC
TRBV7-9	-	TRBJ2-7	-	CASSPELSYEQYF	TGTGCCAGCAGCCCGGAGTTATCCTACGAGCAGTACTTC
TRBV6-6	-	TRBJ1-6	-	CASSYGGANSPLHF	TGTGCCAGCAGTTACGGCGGGGCGAATTCACCCCTCCACTTT
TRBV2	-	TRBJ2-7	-	CASSVSPNLAHEQYF	TGTGCCAGCAGTGTTTCCCCAAACTTAGCCCACGAGCAGTACTTC
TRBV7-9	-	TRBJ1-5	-	CASSLVRQPQHF	TGTGCCAGCAGCTTAGTTAGGCAGCCCCAGCATTTT
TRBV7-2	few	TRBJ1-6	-	CASSLGLRVLNSPLHF	TGTGCCAGCAGCTTAGGGTTGAGGGTTCTGAATTCACCCCTCCACTTT
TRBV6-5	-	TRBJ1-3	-	CASSFGPSSGNTIYF	TGTGCCAGCAGTTTCGGACCTAGCTCTGGAAACACCATATATTTT
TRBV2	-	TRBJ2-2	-	CASTYYTGELFF	TGTGCCAGCACTTATTACACCGGGGAGCTGTTTTTT
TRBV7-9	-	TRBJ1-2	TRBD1	CASSLRTGGGYTF	TGTGCCAGCAGCTTAAGGACAGGGGGTGGCTACACCTTC
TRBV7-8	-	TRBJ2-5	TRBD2	CASSLSEAGEGKTQYF	TGTGCCAGCAGCTTATCAGAAGCGGGAGAGGGAAAGACCCAGTACTTC
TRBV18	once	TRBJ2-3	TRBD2	CASSPGAGGATDTQYF	TGTGCCAGCTCACCAGGGGCGGGAGGAGCCACAGATACGCAGTATTTT
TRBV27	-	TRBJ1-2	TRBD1	CASSTRQGLGYTF	TGTGCCAGCAGTACCAGACAGGGGTTAGGCTACACCTTC
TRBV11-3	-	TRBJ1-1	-	CASSPGGVEAFF	TGTGCCAGCAGCCCCGGAGGGGTTGAAGCTTTCTTT
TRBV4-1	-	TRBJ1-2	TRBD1	CASSQEDRNYGYTF	TGCGCCAGCAGCCAAGAGGACAGGAACTATGGCTACACCTTC
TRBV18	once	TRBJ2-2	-	CASSPQFEDTGELFF	TGTGCCAGCTCACCGCAGTTCGAAGACACCGGGGAGCTGTTTTTT
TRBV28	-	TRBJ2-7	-	CASSLWSDSSYEQYF	TGTGCCAGCAGTTTATGGAGTGACAGCTCCTACGAGCAGTACTTC
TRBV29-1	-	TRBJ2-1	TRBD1	CSVGQGGYNEQFF	TGCAGCGTTGGACAGGGGGGTTACAATGAGCAGTTCTTC
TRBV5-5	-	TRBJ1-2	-	CASSLGWTSYGYTF	TGTGCCAGCAGCTTGGGTTGGACGAGCTATGGCTACACCTTC
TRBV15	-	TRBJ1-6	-	CATSRERGQPSSPLHF	TGTGCCACCAGCAGAGAACGAGGGCAGCCAAGCTCACCCCTCCACTTT
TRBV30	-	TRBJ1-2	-	CAWSVLSRGGGYTF	TGTGCCTGGAGTGTACTAAGTAGGGGAGGTGGCTACACCTTC
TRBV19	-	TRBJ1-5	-	CASSIDRGLQSRPQHF	TGTGCCAGTAGTATAGATCGGGGTCTCCAAAGCCGGCCCCAGCATTTT
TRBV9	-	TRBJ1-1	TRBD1	CASSGQGAEAFF	TGTGCCAGCAGTGGACAGGGGGCTGAAGCTTTCTTT
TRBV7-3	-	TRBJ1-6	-	CASSRLGGEDLHF	TGTGCCAGCAGCCGGCTGGGAGGAGAAGACCTCCACTTT
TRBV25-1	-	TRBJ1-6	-	CASSLGVGYYNSPLHF	TGTGCCAGCAGCCTCGGGGTAGGGTACTATAATTCACCCCTCCACTTT
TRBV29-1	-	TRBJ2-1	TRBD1	CSVRDSSPHFF	TGCAGCGTTCGGGACAGCTCCCCCCATTTCTTC
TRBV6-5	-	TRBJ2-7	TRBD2	CASSHYSGNSYEQYF	TGTGCCAGCAGCCATTATAGCGGGAACTCCTACGAGCAGTACTTC
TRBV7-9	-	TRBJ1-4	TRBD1	CASSFDRGPITNEKLFF	TGTGCCAGCAGCTTCGACAGGGGGCCTATAACTAATGAAAAACTGTTTTTT
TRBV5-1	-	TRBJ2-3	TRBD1	CASSSGQGTDTQYF	TGCGCCAGCAGCTCGGGACAGGGGACAGATACGCAGTATTTT
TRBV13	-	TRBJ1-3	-	CASSPPAGNTIYF	TGTGCCAGCAGCCCCCCCGCTGGAAACACCATATATTTT
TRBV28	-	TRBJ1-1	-	CASSLNSLLVNTEAFF	TGTGCCAGCAGTTTGAATTCTCTTTTGGTGAACACTGAAGCTTTCTTT
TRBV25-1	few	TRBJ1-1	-	CASSEFGRRSGTEAFF	TGTGCCAGCAGTGAATTCGGGCGGCGTAGTGGCACTGAAGCTTTCTTT